The clone carrying this T cell receptor beta chain showed up just a few times. Germline V CDR1 and CDR2: LNHNV, YYDKDF (reference sequence). V was trimmed by 3 bases and J by 0 bases, leaving 11 bases between them. This CDR3 has 15 residues. The sample originates from a study of beta chain features in type 1 diabetes. About the study: No patient-donor differences in age, gender, total cells or subset yield.

Of the isolated RNA, all was reverse transcribed, and so the sequenced material was expressed TCRB transcripts. Sequenced by immunoSEQ multiplex PCR; TCRdb stores in-frame clones only, minus some. The repertoire has some 160,000 clones, just over 9% of them found once; the top ten carry less than 3%. Sorting based on CD45RO/CCR7/CD25/CD127/CD95/CD27 separated CD4+ naive, central memory, regulatory and stem cell-like memory cells. This receptor was taken from a woman under 30 in good health. Specimen: central memory CD4+ T cells from blood. This sequence joins TRBV15 and TRBJ1-2; D not certain. As DNA, the CDR3 is TGTGCCACCAGCAGGGCGCAGGCCGCTAACTATGGCTACACCTTC. Encoded protein: CATSRAQAANYGYTF.